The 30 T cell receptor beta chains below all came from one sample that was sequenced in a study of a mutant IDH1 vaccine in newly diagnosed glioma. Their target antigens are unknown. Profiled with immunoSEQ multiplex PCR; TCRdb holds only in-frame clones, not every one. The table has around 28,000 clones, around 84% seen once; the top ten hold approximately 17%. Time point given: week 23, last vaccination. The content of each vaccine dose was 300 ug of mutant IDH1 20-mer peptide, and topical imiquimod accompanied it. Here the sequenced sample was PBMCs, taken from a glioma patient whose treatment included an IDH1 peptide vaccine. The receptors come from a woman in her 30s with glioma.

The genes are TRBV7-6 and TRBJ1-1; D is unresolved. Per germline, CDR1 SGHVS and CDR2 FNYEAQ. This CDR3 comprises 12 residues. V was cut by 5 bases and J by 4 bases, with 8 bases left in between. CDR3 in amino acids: CASSLDLTEAFF. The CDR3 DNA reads TGTGCCAGCAGCCTAGACCTCACTGAAGCTTTCTTT.

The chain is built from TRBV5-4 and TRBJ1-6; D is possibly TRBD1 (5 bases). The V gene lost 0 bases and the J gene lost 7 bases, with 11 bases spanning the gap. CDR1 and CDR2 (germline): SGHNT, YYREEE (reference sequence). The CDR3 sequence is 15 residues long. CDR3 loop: CASSLGVQANSPLHF. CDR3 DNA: TGTGCCAGCAGCTTGGGGGTACAGGCCAATTCACCCCTCCACTTT.

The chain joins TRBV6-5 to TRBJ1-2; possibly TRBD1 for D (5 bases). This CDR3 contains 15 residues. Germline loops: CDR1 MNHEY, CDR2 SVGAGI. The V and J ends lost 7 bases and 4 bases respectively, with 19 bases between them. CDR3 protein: CASTFAKGRVYGYTF. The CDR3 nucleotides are TGTGCCAGCACCTTCGCGAAGGGGAGGGTCTATGGCTACACCTTC.

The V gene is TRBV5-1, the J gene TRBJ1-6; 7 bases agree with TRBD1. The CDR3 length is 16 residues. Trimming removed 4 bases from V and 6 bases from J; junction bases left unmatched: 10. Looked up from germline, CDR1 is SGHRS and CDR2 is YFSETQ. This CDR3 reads CASSPGGGGRNSPLHF. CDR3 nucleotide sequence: TGCGCCAGCAGCCCAGGGGGGGGCGGACGTAATTCACCCCTCCACTTT. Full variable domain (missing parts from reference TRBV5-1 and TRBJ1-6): KAGVTQTPRYLIKTRGQQVTLSCSPISGHRSVSWYQQTPGQGLQFLFEYFSETQRNKGNFPGRFSGRQFSNSRSEMNVSTLELGDSALYLCASSPGGGGRNSPLHFGNGTRLTVT.

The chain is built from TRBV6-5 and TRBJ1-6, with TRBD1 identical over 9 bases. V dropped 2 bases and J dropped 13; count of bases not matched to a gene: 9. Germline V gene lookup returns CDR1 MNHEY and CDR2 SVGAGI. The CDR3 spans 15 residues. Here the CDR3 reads CASSYAGTGFYPLHF. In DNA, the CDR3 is TGTGCCAGCAGTTACGCCGGGACAGGGTTTTATCCCCTCCACTTT.

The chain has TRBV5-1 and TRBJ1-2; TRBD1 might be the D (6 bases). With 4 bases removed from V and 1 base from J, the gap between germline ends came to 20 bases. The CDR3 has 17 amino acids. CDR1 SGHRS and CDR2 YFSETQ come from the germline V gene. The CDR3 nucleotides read TGCGCCAGCAGCAGGGGGGACACTCAAGACCTTAACTATGGCTACACCTTC. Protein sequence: CASSRGDTQDLNYGYTF. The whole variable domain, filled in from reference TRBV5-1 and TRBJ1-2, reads KAGVTQTPRYLIKTRGQQVTLSCSPISGHRSVSWYQQTPGQGLQFLFEYFSETQRNKGNFPGRFSGRQFSNSRSEMNVSTLELGDSALYLCASSRGDTQDLNYGYTFGSGTRLTVV.

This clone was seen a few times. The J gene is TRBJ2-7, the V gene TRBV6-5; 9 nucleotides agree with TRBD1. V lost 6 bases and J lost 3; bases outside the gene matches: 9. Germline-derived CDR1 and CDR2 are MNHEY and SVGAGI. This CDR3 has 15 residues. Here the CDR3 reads CASSSPGTGYYEQYF. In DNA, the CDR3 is TGTGCCAGCAGCTCACCCGGGACAGGGTACTACGAGCAGTACTTC.

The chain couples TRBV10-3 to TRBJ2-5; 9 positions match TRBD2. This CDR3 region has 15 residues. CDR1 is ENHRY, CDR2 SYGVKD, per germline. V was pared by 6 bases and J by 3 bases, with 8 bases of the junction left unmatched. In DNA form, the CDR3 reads TGTGCCATCAGCACCCCTAGCGGGGCCAAAGAGACCCAGTACTTC. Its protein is CAISTPSGAKETQYF.

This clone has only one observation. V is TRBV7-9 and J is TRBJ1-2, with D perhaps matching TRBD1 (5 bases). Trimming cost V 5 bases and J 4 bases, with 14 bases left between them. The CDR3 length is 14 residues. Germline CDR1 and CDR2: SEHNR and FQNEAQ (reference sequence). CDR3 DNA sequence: TGTGCCAGCAGCCCTGGTCAGGGACCCTATGGCTACACCTTC. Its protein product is CASSPGQGPYGYTF.

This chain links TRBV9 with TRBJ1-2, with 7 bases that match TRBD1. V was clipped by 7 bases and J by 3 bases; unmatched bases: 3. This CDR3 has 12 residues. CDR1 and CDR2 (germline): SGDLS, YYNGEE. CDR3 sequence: CASQGEDYGYTF. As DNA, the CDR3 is TGTGCCAGCCAGGGGGAGGACTATGGCTACACCTTC.

CDR3 loop: CASSGTGGLDTQYF. For the CDR3, the DNA is TGTGCCAGCAGTGGAACAGGGGGTTTAGATACGCAGTATTTT. The chain uses TRBV25-1 and TRBJ2-3, with 8 bases lining up with TRBD1. This CDR3 has 14 amino acids. Germline loops: CDR1 MGHDK, CDR2 SYGVNS. V shed 4 bases, J shed 5 bases, and the junction held 5 bases outside the gene matches.

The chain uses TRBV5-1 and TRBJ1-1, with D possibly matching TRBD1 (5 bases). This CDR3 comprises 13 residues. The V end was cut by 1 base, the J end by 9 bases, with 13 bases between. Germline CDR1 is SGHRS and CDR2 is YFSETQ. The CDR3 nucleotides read TGCGCCAGCAGCTTGAATTCGGGGGGGAAAGCTTTCTTT. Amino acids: CASSLNSGGKAFF.

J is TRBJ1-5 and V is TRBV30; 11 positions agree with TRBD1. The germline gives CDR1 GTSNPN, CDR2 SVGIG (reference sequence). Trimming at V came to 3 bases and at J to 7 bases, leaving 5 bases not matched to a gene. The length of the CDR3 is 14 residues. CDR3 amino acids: CAWSVGQGGQPQHF. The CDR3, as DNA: TGTGCCTGGAGCGTGGGACAGGGGGGCCAGCCCCAGCATTTT.

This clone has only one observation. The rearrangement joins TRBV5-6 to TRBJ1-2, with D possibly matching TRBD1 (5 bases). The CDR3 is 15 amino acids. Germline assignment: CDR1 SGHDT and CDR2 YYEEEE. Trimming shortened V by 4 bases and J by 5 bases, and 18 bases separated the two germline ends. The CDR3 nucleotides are TGTGCCAGCAGCCCGGGGGGTTTCGGACTTTATGGCTACACCTTC. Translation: CASSPGGFGLYGYTF.

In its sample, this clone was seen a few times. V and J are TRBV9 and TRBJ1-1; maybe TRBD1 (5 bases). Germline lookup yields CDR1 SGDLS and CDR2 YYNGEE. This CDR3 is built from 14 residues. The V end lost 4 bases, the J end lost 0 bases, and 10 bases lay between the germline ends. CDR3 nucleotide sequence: TGTGCCAGCAGCCCCACGGACATGAACACTGAAGCTTTCTTT. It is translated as CASSPTDMNTEAFF.

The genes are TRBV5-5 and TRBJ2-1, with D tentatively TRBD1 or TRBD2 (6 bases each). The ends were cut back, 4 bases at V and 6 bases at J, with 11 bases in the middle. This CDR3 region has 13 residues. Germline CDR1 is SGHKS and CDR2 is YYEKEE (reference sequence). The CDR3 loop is CASSTGAGNEQFF. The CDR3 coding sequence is TGTGCCAGCAGCACGGGGGCGGGCAATGAGCAGTTCTTC.

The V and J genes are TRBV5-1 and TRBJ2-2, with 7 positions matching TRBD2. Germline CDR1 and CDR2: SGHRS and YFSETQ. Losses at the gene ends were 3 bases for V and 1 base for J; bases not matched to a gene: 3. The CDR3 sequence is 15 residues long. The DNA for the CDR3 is TGCGCCAGCAGCTACGGACTAGGGAACACCGGGGAGCTGTTTTTT. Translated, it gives CASSYGLGNTGELFF.

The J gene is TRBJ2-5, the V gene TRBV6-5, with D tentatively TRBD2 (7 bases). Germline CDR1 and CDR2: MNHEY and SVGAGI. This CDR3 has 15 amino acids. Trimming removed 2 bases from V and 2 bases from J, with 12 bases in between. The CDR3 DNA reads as TGTGCCAGCAGTTACAGGGGGGGGAGGCAAGAGACCCAGTACTTC. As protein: CASSYRGGRQETQYF.

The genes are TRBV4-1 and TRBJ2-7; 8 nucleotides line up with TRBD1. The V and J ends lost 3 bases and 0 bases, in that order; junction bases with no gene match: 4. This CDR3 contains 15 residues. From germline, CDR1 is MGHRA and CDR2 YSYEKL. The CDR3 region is CASSQTGATSYEQYF. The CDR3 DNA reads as TGCGCCAGCAGCCAGACAGGGGCTACCTCCTACGAGCAGTACTTC.

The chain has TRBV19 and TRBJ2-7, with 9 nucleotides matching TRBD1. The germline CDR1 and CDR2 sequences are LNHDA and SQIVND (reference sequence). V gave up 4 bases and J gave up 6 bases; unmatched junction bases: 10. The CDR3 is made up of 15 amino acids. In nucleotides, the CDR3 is TGTGCCAGTAGTACGGCGGGACAGGGCCCAGGCGAGCAGTACTTC. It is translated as CASSTAGQGPGEQYF. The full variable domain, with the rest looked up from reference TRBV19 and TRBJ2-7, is DGGITQSPKYLFRKEGQNVTLSCEQNLNHDAMYWYRQDPGQGLRLIYYSQIVNDFQKGDIAEGYSVSREKKESFPLTVTSAQKNPTAFYLCASSTAGQGPGEQYFGPGTRLTVT.

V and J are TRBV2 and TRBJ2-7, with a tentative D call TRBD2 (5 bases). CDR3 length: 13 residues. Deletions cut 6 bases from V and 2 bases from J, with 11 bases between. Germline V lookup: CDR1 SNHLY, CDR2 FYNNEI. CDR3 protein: CASRRVRTYEQYF. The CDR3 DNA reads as TGTGCCAGCAGGCGGGTTAGGACCTACGAGCAGTACTTC.

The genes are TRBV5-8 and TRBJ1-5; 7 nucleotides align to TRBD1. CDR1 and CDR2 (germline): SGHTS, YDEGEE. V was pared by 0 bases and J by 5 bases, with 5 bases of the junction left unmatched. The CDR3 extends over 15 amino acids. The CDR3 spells CASSLGDRRDQPQHF. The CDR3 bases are TGTGCCAGCAGCTTGGGGGACAGAAGGGATCAGCCCCAGCATTTT.

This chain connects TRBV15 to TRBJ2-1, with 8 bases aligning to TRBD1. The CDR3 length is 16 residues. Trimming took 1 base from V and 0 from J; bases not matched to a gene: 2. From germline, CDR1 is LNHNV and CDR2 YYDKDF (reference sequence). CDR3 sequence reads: CATSRAGGISYNEQFF. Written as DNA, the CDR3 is TGTGCCACCAGCAGAGCAGGGGGCATCTCCTACAATGAGCAGTTCTTC.

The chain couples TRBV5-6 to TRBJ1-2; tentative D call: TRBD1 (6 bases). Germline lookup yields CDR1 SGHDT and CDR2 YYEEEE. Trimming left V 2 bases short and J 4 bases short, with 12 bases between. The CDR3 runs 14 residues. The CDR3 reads CASSFTGISYGYTF. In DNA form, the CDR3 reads TGTGCCAGCAGCTTTACAGGGATTAGCTATGGCTACACCTTC.

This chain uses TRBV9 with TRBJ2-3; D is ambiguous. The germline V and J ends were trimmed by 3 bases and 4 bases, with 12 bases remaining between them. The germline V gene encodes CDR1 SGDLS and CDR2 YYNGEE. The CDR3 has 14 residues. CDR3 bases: TGTGCCAGCAGCGCAGAATGGGGTGCAGATACGCAGTATTTT. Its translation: CASSAEWGADTQYF.

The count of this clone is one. Written as DNA, the CDR3 is TGTGCCTGGAGTAGGGACTCCCCCTATGGCTACACCTTC. This gives the protein CAWSRDSPYGYTF. The chain recombines TRBV30 with TRBJ1-2; tentatively, D is TRBD1 (5 bases). This CDR3 spans 13 amino acids. V shed 2 bases and J shed 4 bases, with 11 bases lying between them. Germline CDR1 is GTSNPN and CDR2 is SVGIG (reference sequence). The full variable domain, in which reference TRBV30 and TRBJ1-2 provide the parts outside the CDR3, is SQTIHQWPATLVQPVGSPLSLECTVEGTSNPNLYWYRQAAGRGLQLLFYSVGIGQISSEVPQNLSASRPQDRQFILSSKKLLLSDSGFYLCAWSRDSPYGYTFGSGTRLTVV.

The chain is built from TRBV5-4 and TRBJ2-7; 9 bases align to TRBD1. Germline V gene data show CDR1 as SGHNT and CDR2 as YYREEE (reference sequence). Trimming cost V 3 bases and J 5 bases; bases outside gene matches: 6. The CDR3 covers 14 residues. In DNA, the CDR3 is TGTGCCAGCAGCTCCGGGACAGGGACCAACGAGCAGTACTTC. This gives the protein CASSSGTGTNEQYF.

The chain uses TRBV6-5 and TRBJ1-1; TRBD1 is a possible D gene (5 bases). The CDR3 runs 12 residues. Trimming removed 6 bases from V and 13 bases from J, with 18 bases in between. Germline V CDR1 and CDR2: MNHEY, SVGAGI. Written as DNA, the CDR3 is TGTGCCAGCAGCCCCGGGGCGAGCGTAGTTTTCTTT. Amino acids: CASSPGASVVFF.

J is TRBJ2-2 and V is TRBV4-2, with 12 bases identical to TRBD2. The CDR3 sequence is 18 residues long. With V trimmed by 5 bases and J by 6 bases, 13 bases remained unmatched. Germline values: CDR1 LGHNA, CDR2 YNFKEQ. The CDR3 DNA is TGTGCCAGCAGCTACCACTCCCTCGGACTAGCGGGATCCGGGGAGCTGTTTTTT. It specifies CASSYHSLGLAGSGELFF.

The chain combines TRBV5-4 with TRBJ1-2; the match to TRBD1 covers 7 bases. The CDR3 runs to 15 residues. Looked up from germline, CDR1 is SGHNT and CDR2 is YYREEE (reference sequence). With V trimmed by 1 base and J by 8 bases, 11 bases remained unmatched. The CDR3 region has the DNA TGTGCCAGCAGCTTGATGGGGACAGTCAAGGGGGGCTACACCTTC. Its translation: CASSLMGTVKGGYTF.